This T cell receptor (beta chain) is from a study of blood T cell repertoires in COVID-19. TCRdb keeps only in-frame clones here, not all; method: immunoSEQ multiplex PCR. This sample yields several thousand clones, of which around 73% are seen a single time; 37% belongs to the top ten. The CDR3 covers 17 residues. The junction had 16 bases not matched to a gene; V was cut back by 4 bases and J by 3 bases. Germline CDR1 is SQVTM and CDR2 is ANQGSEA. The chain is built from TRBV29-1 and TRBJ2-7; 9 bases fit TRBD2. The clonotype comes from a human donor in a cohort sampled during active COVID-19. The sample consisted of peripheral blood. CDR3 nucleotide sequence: TGCAGCGTTGTGAAAGGGGTAGCGGGGGCCGTAATCTACGAGCAGTACTTC. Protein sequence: CSVVKGVAGAVIYEQYF.